The T cell receptor beta chain under discussion was sequenced for a study of blood T cell repertoires in COVID-19 (dated by TCRdb to about 2020). Some background on the complete study: The collaborator samples originated in the United States, Italy and Spain and spanned the acute and convalescent phases of COVID-19. The material from the prospective study consisted of cDNA or gDNA derived from T cells, B-cell-depleted T cells, or PBMCs. Subjects who had been exposed to COVID-19, were actively infected with it, or had recovered from it provided the deeply sampled blood TCRbeta repertoires that made up the dataset. The repertoires were released in a freely available public database meant as a resource for research on the immune response to SARS-CoV-2. The samples were drawn from two sources: the first 160 participants of the ongoing ImmuneRACE study, and 1,200 or so subjects contributed by 6 global collaborators. Nearly every sample came with metadata listing a de-identified subject ID, COVID-19 status, age in years and sex. Where available, HLA class I and class II types were taken from metadata supplied by the sample provider and were not determined by assay-based typing.

The collaborating institutions used their own protocols to collect whole blood in K2EDTA tubes. For TCRbeta analysis, collaborator samples were shipped as frozen whole blood, as isolated PBMCs, or as DNA extracted from either sample type. This clone has only a few counts. Its antigen has not been determined. There are no base qualities to consult, and no much larger clone falls within one base. CDR1 and CDR2, looked up from the germline V gene, are KGHSH and LQKENI. Measured from the cysteine to the phenylalanine, the CDR3 is 14 residues long. Left in the record is the CDR3 DNA by itself, 42 bases read in frame from the first base. The junction shows trimming of 3 bases on V and 1 base on J, plus 9 bases between the germline ends. The paper as a whole reports these results and caveats: Clinical and demographic metadata were provided uncurated, with the amount varying by source and participant.

TCRbeta CDR3 regions were amplified from genomic DNA using the immunoSEQ Assay, a bias-controlled multiplex PCR. Turning to the authors' computational methods: Within the assay, amplification of reference gene primers was used to estimate how many nucleated cells each sample contained. To quantify the absolute abundance of each unique TCRbeta CDR3 rearrangement, sequence reads were collapsed and filtered. For each sample, productive Simpson clonality was calculated as the square root of Simpson's diversity index over productive rearrangements. The immuneACCESS repertoire file appears here via TCRdb, limited to in-frame rearrangements. These files lack a portion of the clones; in checked studies, under half of the deficit traces to unresolved V genes, and the cause of the others is not known. Clone size and the V and J calls come from that table; the DNA yielded D and trimming. Here the sample has some 65,000 clones; 74% occur a single time. Together, the top ten hold under 30% of the sample.

The chain uses TRBV18 and TRBJ1-1; a tentative D call is TRBD1 (6 bases match). The sequence derives from an elderly woman with acute or convalescent COVID-19. Sequenced input: peripheral blood. The sequence in DNA is TGTGCCAGCTCACCGGCAGGGGCGAACACTGAAGCTTTCTTT. This sequence encodes CASSPAGANTEAFF.